This note documents a single T cell receptor beta chain sequence. Donors likely had unrecorded immune exposures despite being nominally healthy when sampled. This entry belongs to a study of cytomegalovirus exposure and HLA in healthy donors. In the study overall: A data release that came early held some 79 million unique TCRs from HLA-typed donors.

It was with 60 Vbeta and 13 Jbeta primers that the PCR ran. Using immunoSEQ multiplex PCR, the repertoire was profiled, and TCRdb retains in-frame clones only, with some absent. The sample gives some 95,000 clones, roughly two thirds of which show up once; roughly 1.2% is in the top ten. Germline V gene sequence: CDR1 GTSNPN, CDR2 SVGIG (reference sequence). V dropped 3 bases and J dropped 0 bases, with 8 bases sitting between them. This CDR3 comprises 13 residues. The sample consisted of PBMCs. The sequence was collected from a female donor in good health and CMV-seronegative. This chain uses TRBV30 with TRBJ1-1, with D tentatively TRBD1 (6 bases). The CDR3 here is CAWRGAMNTEAFF. For the CDR3, the DNA is TGTGCCTGGAGGGGGGCTATGAACACTGAAGCTTTCTTT.